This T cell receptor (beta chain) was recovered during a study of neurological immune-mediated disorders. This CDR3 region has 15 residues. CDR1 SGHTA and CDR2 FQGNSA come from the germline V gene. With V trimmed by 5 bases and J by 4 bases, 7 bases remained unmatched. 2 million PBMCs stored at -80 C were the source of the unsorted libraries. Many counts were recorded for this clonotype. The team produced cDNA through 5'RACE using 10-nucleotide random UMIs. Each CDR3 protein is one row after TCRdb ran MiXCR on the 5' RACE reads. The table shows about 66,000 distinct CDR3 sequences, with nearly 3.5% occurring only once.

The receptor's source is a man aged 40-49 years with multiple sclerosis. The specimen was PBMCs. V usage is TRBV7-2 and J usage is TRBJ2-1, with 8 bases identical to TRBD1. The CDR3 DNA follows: TGTGCCAGCAGCCCGCCGGGACAGGCGTACAATGAGCAGTTCTTC. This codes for CASSPPGQAYNEQFF. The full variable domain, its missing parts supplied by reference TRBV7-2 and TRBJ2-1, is GAGVSQSPSNKVTEKGKDVELRCDPISGHTALYWYRQSLGQGLEFLIYFQGNSAPDKSGLPSDRFSAERTGGSVSTLTIQRTQQEDSAVYLCASSPPGQAYNEQFFGPGTRLTVL.